This T cell receptor beta chain was identified in a study of identifying expanded T cells in peripheral blood. Germline V gene data show CDR1 as PRHDT and CDR2 as FYEKMQ (reference sequence). The CDR3 extends over 12 amino acids. Trimming cost V 8 bases and J 6 bases, with 12 bases left between them. The table came from immunoSEQ multiplex PCR; TCRdb's copy has only in-frame clones and leaves some out. The table lists about 85,000 clones, roughly 91% of them singletons. Sample: blood. The receptor's source is a person aged 18-70 years in good health. The chain has TRBV13 and TRBJ2-3; D is undetermined. The CDR3 loop reads CASGPWADTQYF. The CDR3 DNA is TGTGCCAGCGGACCCTGGGCCGATACGCAGTATTTT.